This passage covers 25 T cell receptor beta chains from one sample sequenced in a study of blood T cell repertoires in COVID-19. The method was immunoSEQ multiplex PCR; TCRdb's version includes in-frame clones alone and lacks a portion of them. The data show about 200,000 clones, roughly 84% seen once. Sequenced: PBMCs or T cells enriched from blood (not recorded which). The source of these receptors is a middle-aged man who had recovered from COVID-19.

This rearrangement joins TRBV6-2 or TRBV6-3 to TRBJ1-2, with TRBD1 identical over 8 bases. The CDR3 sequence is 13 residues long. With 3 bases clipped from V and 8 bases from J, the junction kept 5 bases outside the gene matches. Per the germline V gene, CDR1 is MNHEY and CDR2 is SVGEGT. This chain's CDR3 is CASSYSGTGGYTF. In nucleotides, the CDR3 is TGTGCCAGCAGTTATTCCGGGACAGGCGGCTACACCTTC.

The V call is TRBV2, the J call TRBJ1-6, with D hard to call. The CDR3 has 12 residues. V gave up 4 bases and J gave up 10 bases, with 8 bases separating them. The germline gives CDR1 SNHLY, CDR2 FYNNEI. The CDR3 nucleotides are TGTGCCAGCAGTGGGACTGTATCACCCCTCCACTTT. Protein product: CASSGTVSPLHF.

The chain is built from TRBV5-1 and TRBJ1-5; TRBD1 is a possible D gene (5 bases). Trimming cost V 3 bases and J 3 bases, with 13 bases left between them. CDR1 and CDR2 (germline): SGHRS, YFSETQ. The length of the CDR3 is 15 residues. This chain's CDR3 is CASSSLPGSNQPQHF. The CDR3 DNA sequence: TGCGCCAGCAGCTCTCTGCCAGGGTCCAATCAGCCCCAGCATTTT.

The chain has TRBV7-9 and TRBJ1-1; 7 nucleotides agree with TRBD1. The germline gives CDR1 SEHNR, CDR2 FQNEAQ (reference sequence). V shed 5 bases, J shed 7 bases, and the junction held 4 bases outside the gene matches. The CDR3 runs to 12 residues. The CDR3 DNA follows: TGTGCCAGCAGCCCCAGACAGGGTGAAGCTTTCTTT. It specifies CASSPRQGEAFF. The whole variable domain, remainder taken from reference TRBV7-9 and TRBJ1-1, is DTGVSQNPRHKITKRGQNVTFRCDPISEHNRLYWYRQTLGQGPEFLTYFQNEAQLEKSRLLSDRFSAERPKGSFSTLEIQRTEQGDSAMYLCASSPRQGEAFFGQGTRLTVV.

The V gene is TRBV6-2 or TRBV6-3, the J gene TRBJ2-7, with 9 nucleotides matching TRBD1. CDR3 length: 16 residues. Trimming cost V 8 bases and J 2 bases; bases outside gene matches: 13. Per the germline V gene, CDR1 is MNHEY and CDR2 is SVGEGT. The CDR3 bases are TGTGCCAGCCGCCTTACCGGGACAGGGAAACCCTACGAGCAGTACTTC. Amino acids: CASRLTGTGKPYEQYF.

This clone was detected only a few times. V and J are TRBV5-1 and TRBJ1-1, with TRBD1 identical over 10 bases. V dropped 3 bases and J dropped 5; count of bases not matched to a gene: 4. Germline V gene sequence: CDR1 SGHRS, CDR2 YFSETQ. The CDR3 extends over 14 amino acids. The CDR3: CASSSSGQGTEAFF. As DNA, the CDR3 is TGCGCCAGCAGCTCCTCGGGACAGGGGACTGAAGCTTTCTTT. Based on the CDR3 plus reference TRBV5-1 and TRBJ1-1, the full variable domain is KAGVTQTPRYLIKTRGQQVTLSCSPISGHRSVSWYQQTPGQGLQFLFEYFSETQRNKGNFPGRFSGRQFSNSRSEMNVSTLELGDSALYLCASSSSGQGTEAFFGQGTRLTVV.

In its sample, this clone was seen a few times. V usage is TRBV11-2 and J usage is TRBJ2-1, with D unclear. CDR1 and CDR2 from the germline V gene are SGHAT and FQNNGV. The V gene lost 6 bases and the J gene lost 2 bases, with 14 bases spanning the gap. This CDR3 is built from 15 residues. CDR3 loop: CASRPQTGPYNEQFF. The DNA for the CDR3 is TGTGCCAGCAGACCTCAAACGGGTCCCTACAATGAGCAGTTCTTC. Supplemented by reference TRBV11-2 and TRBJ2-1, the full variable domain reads EAGVAQSPRYKIIEKRQSVAFWCNPISGHATLYWYQQILGQGPKLLIQFQNNGVVDDSQLPKDRFSAERLKGVDSTLKIQPAKLEDSAVYLCASRPQTGPYNEQFFGPGTRLTVL.

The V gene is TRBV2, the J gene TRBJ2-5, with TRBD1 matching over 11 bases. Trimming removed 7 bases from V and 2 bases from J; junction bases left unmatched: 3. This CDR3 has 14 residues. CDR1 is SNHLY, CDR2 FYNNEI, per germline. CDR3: CASKGQGVQETQYF. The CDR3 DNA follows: TGTGCCAGCAAGGGACAGGGGGTACAAGAGACCCAGTACTTC.

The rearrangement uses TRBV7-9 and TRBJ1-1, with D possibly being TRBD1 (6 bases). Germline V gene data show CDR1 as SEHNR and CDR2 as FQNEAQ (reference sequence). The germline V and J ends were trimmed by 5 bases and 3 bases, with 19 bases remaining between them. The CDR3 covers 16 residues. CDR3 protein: CASSAPPTGYYTEAFF. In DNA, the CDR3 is TGTGCCAGCAGCGCCCCACCCACAGGGTACTACACTGAAGCTTTCTTT.

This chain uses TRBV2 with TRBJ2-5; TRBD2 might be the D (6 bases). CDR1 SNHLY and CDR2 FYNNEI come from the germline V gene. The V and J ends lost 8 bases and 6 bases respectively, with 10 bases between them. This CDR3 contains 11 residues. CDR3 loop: CASGDSKTQYF. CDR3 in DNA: TGTGCCAGCGGGGACTCAAAGACCCAGTACTTC.

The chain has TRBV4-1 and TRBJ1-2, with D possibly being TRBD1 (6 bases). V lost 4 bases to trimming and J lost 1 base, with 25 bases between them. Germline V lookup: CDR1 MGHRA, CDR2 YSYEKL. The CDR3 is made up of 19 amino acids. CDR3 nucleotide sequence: TGCGCCAGCAGCCGAGGACAGTCAGCAAGCGAGAGTTTTAACTATGGCTACACCTTC. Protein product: CASSRGQSASESFNYGYTF.

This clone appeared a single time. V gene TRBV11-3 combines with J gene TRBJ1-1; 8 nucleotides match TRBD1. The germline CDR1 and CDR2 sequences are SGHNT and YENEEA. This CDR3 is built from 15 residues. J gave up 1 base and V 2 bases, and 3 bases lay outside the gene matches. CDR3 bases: TGTGCCAGCAGCTTATCAGGGGGCGCGAACACTGAAGCTTTCTTT. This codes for CASSLSGGANTEAFF.

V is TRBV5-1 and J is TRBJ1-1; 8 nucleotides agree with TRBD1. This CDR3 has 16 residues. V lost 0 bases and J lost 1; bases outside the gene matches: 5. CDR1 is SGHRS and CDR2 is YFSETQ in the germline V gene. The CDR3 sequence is CASSLGAGGANTEAFF. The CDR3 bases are TGCGCCAGCAGCTTGGGTGCAGGGGGCGCGAACACTGAAGCTTTCTTT.

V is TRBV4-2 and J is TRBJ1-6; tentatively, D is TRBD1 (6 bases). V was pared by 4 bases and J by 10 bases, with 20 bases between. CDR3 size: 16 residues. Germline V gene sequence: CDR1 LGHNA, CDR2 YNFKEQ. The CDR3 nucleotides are TGTGCCAGCAGCCCTACTCCCGGGTCGAGGGGGTCACCCCTCCACTTT. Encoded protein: CASSPTPGSRGSPLHF.

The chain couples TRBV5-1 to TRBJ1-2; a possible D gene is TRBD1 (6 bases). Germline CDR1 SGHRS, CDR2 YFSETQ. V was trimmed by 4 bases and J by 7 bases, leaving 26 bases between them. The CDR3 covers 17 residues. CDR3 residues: CASSAIRDTFADFGYTF. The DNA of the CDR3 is TGCGCCAGCAGCGCTATCCGGGACACCTTTGCCGATTTTGGCTACACCTTC.

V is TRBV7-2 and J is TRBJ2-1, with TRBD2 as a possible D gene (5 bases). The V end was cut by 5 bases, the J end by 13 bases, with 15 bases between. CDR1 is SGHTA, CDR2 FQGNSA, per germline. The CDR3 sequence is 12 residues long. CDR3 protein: CASSVTRDYQFF. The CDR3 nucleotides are TGTGCCAGCAGCGTAACGAGGGATTACCAGTTCTTC. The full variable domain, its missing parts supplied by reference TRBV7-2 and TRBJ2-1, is GAGVSQSPSNKVTEKGKDVELRCDPISGHTALYWYRQSLGQGLEFLIYFQGNSAPDKSGLPSDRFSAERTGGSVSTLTIQRTQQEDSAVYLCASSVTRDYQFFGPGTRLTVL.

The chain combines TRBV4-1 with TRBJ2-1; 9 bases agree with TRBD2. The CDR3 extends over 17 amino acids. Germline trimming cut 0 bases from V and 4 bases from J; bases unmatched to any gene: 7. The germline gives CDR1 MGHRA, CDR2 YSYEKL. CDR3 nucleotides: TGCGCCAGCAGCCAAGATACGCGGGGGGGCTTATACAATGAGCAGTTCTTC. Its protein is CASSQDTRGGLYNEQFF.

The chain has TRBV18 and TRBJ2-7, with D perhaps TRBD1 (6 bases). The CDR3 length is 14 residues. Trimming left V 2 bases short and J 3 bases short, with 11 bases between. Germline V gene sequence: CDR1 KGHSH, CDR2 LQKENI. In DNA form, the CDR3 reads TGTGCCAGCTCACCAGGACAGACGTTCTACGAGCAGTACTTC. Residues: CASSPGQTFYEQYF.

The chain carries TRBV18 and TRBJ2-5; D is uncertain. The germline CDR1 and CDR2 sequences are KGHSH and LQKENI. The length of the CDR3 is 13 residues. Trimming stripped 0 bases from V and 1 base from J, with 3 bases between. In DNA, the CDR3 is TGTGCCAGCTCACCACCCAGCCAAGAGACCCAGTACTTC. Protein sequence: CASSPPSQETQYF.

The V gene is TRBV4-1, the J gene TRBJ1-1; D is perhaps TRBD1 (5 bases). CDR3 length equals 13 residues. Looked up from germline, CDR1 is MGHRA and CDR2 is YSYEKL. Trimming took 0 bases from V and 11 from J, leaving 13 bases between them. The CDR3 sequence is CASSQDMGLGAFF. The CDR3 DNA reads TGCGCCAGCAGCCAAGATATGGGGCTGGGGGCTTTCTTT.

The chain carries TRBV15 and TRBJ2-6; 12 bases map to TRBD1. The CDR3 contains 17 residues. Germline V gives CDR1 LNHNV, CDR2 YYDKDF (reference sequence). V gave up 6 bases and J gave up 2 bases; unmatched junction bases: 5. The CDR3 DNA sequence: TGTGCCACCAGGAACCGGGACAGGGGGCCTGGGGCCAACGTCCTGACTTTC. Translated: CATRNRDRGPGANVLTF.

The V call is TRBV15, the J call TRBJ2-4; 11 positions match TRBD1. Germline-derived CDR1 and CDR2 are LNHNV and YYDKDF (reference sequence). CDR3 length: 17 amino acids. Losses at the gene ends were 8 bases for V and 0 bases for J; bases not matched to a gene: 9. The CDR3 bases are TGTGCCACCGGGTCCCGGGACAGGGGGTCAGCCAAAAACATTCAGTACTTC. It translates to CATGSRDRGSAKNIQYF.

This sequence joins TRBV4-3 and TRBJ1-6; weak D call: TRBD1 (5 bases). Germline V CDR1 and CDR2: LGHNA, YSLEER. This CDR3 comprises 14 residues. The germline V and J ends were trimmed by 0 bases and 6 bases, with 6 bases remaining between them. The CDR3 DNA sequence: TGCGCCAGCAGCCAAGAGGGGGGTAATTCACCCCTCCACTTT. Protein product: CASSQEGGNSPLHF.

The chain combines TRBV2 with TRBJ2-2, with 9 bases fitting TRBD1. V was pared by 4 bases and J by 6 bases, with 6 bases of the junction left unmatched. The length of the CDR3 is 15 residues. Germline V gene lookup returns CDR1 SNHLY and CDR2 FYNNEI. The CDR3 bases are TGTGCCAGCAGTGCCGACGACAGGGGGTCCGGGGAGCTGTTTTTT. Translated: CASSADDRGSGELFF.

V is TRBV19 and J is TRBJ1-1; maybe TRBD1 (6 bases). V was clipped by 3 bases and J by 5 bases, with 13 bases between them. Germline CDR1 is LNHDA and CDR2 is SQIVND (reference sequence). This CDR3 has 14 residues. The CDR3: CASSIRGERTEAFF. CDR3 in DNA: TGTGCCAGTAGTATCAGGGGAGAGCGGACTGAAGCTTTCTTT.